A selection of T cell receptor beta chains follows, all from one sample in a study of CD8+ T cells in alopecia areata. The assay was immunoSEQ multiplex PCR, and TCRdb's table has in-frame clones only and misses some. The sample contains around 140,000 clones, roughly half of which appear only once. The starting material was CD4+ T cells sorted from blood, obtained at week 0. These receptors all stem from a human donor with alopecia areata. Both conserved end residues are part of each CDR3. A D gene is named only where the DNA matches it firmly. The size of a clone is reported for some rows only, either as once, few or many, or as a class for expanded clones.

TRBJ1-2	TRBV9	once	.	TGTGCCAGCAGCGTAGGGAGGGCCTCTACCCCCGAAGGCTACACCTTC	CASSVGRASTPEGYTF
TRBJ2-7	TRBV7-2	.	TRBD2	TGTGCCAGCAGCTTAGCGTCTAGCGGGCCCCAGAATCAGCAGTACTTC	CASSLASSGPQNQQYF
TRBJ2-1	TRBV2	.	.	TGTGCCAGCAGTGCCGCTGGTAATGAGCAGTTCTTC	CASSAAGNEQFF
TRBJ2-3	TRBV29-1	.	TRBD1	TGCAGCGCGAGACAGGGATCTACAGATACGCAGTATTTT	CSARQGSTDTQYF
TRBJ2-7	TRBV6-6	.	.	TGTGCCAGCAGTCTCGCCATGACAGGACGCCCCGAGCAGTACTTC	CASSLAMTGRPEQYF
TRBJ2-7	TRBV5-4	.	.	TGTGCCAGCCTGTACTACGAGCAGTACTTC	CASLYYEQYF
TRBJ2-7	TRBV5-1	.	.	TGCGCCAGCAGCACCGGGGCTTACTCCTACGAGCAGTACTTC	CASSTGAYSYEQYF
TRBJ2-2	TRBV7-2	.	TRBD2	TGTGCCAGCAGCTTGGCGTATGGACTAGCGGGACCCGGGGAGCTGTTTTTT	CASSLAYGLAGPGELFF
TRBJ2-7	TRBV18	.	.	TGTGCCAGCTCATCAGGCGGAGCCTACGAGCAGTACTTC	CASSSGGAYEQYF
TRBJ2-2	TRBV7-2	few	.	TGTGCCAGCAGCTACCCCGGGGAGCTGTTTTTT	CASSYPGELFF
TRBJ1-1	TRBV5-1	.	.	TGCGCCAGCAGCCAGGAGGGGAACACTGAAGCTTTCTTT	CASSQEGNTEAFF
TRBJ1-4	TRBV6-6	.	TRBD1	TGTGCCAGCAGAAAGACAGGGGCTAATGAAAAACTGTTTTTT	CASRKTGANEKLFF
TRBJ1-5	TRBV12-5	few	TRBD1	TGTGCTAGTGGTCCACAGGGGAGCAATCAGCCCCAGCATTTT	CASGPQGSNQPQHF
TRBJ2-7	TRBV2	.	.	TGTGCCAGCAGACTAGGAGGGCCGAGGGCCTACGAGCAGTACTTC	CASRLGGPRAYEQYF
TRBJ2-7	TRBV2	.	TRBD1	TGTGCCAGCAGAAGCCGACAGGGTCTCGAGCAGTACTTC	CASRSRQGLEQYF
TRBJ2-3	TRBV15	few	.	TGTGCCACCAGCAGGAAAACAATGATGTTGACTAGCACAGATACGCAGTATTTT	CATSRKTMMLTSTDTQYF
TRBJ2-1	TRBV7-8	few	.	TGTGCCAGCAGCTTGCGTACCGGGACATCAAACAATGAGCAGTTCTTC	CASSLRTGTSNNEQFF
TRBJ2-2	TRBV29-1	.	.	TGCAGCGGACGCAATAGCGAGAACACCGGGGAGCTGTTTTTT	CSGRNSENTGELFF
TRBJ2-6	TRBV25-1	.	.	TGTGCCAGCAGTGAGCCCGCGGGGCGAGGTGGGGCCAACGTCCTGACTTTC	CASSEPAGRGGANVLTF
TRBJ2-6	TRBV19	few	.	TGTGCCAGTAGTTACCGGGCGGGGGCCAACGTCCTGACTTTC	CASSYRAGANVLTF
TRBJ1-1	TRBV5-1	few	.	TGCGCCAGCAGCGTTCGGGGGGATCCTGAAGCTTTCTTT	CASSVRGDPEAFF
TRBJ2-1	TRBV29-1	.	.	TGCGGGATCGACGGACTTCTGGAGAATGAGCAGTTCTTC	CGIDGLLENEQFF
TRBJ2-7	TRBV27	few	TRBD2	TGTGCCAGCAGTTCGTCCTCGACTAGCGGGGTTATCGAGGGCGAGCAGTACTTC	CASSSSSTSGVIEGEQYF
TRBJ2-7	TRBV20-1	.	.	TGCAGTCCCTCGGCAGGGAACGAGCAGTACTTC	CSPSAGNEQYF
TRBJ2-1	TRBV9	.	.	TGTGCCAGCAGCACCCGGGACTCCCCCCCCTACAATGAGCAGTTCTTC	CASSTRDSPPYNEQFF
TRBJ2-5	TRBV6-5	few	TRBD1	TGTGCCAGCAGTGGACAGGGGGCTCTGGAAGAGACCCAGTACTTC	CASSGQGALEETQYF
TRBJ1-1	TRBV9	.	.	TGTGCCAGCAGCGTCCATGCCCGAACTGAAGCTTTCTTT	CASSVHARTEAFF
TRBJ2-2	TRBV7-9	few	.	TGTGCCAGCCGGCGGGTCTCCCCCGGGGAGCTGTTTTTT	CASRRVSPGELFF
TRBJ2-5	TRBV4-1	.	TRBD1	TGCGCCAGCAGCCAGCCTAGGACAGGGGAGGAAGAGACCCAGTACTTC	CASSQPRTGEEETQYF